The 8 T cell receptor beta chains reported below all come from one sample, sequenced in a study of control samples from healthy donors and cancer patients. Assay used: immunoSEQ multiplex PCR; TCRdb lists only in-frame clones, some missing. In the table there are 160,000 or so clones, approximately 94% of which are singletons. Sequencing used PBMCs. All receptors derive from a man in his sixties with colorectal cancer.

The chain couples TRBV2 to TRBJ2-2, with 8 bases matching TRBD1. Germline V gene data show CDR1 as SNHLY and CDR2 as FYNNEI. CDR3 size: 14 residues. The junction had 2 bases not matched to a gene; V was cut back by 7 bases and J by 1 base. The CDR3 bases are TGTGCCAGCAAGGGACAGGAGAACACCGGGGAGCTGTTTTTT. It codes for CASKGQENTGELFF.

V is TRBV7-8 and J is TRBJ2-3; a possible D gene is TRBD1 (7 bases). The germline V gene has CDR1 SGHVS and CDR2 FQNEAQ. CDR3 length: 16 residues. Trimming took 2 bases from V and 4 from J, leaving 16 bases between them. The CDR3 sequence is CASSLRRDSSADTQYF. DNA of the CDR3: TGTGCCAGCAGCTTAAGGCGGGACAGCTCAGCAGATACGCAGTATTTT.

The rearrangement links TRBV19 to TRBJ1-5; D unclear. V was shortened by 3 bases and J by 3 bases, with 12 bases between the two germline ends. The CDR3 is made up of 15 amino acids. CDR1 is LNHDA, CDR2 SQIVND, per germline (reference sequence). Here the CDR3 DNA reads TGTGCCAGTAGTATTCTGTGGGGAAACAATCAGCCCCAGCATTTT. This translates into CASSILWGNNQPQHF.

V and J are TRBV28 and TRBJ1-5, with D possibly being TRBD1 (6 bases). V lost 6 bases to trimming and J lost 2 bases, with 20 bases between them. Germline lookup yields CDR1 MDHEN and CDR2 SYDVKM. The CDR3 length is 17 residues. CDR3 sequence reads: CASRTRGGRLGNQPQHF. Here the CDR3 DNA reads TGTGCCAGCAGAACAAGGGGGGGGCGCTTGGGCAATCAGCCCCAGCATTTT.

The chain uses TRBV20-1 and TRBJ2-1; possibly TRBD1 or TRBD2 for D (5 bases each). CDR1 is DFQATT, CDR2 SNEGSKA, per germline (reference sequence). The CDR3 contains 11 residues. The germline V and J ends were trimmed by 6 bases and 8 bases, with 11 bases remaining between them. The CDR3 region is CSALRDHEQFF. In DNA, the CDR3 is TGCAGTGCACTCCGGGACCATGAGCAGTTCTTC.

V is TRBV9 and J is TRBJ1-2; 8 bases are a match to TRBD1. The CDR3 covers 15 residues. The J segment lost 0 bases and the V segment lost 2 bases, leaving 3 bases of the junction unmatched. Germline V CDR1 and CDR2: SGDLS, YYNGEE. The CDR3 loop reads CASSVGQGANYGYTF. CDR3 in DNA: TGTGCCAGCAGCGTTGGACAGGGAGCTAACTATGGCTACACCTTC.

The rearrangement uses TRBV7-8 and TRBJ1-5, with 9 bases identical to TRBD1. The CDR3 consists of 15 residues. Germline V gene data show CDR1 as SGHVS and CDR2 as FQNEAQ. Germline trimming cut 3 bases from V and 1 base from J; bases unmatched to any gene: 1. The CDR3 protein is CASSFGQGSNQPQHF. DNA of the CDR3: TGTGCCAGCAGCTTCGGACAGGGGAGCAATCAGCCCCAGCATTTT.

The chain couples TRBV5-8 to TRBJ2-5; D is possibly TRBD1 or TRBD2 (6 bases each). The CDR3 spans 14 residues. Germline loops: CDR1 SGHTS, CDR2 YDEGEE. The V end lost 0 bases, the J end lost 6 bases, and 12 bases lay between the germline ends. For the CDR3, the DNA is TGTGCCAGCAGCTTGGCCCCGGGGGCGAAGACCCAGTACTTC. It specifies CASSLAPGAKTQYF.